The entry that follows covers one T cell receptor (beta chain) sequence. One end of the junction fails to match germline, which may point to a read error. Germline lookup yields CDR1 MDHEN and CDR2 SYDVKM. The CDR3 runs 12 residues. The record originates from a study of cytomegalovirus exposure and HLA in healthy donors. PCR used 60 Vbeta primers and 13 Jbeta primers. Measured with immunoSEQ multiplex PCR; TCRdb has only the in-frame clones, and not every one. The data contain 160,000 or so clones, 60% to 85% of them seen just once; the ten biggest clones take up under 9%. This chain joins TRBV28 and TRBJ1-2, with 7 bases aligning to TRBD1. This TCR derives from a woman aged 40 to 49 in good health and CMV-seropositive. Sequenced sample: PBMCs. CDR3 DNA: TGTGCCAGCAAAAGGATTACAGGGGACGCCGCCTTC. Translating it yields CASKRITGDAAF.